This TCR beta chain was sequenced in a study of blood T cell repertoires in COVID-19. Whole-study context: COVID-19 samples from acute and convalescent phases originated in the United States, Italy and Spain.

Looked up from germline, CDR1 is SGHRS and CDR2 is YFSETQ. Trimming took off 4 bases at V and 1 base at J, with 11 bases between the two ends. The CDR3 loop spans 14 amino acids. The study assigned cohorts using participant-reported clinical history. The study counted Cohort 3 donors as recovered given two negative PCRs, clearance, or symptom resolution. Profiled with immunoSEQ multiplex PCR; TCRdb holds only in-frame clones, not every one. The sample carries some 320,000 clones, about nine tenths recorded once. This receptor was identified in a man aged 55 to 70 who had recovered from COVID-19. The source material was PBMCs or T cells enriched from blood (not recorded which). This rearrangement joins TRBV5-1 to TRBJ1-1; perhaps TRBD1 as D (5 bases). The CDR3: CASSGGLSNTEAFF. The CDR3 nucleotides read TGCGCCAGCAGCGGGGGACTTTCGAACACTGAAGCTTTCTTT.